The next 27 T cell receptor beta chains were all read from a single sample in a study of T cell repertoires in cytomegalovirus infection. Which antigens these TCRs recognize remains unknown. MiXCR, applied by TCRdb to the reads, yields one record per CDR3 protein. The sample includes about 570,000 distinct CDR3 sequences, just under 40% of them seen just once. This specimen was cultured PBMCs, taken from culture after CMV antigen stimulation. Every receptor here comes from a human donor in good health (CMV status not recorded). Some clones in this sample may be carry-over from other donors' samples.

The J gene is TRBJ2-1, the V gene TRBV7-9; the match to TRBD2 covers 9 bases. V lost 4 bases to trimming and J lost 0 bases; unmatched junction nucleotides: 16. The germline gives CDR1 SEHNR, CDR2 FQNEAQ (reference sequence). The length of the CDR3 is 20 residues. The CDR3 coding sequence is TGTGCCAGCAGCTCGAATCTGGGACTAGCCCTACTCAGCTCCTACAATGAGCAGTTCTTC. This sequence encodes CASSSNLGLALLSSYNEQFF.

The chain combines TRBV19 with TRBJ2-1; possibly TRBD2 for D (5 bases). The germline V and J ends were trimmed by 6 bases and 0 bases, with 18 bases remaining between them. The CDR3 spans 17 residues. Germline V gives CDR1 LNHDA, CDR2 SQIVND (reference sequence). Here the CDR3 DNA reads TGTGCCAGTAGGGACTGGAGTGGGGTTGGCTCCTACAATGAGCAGTTCTTC. This translates into CASRDWSGVGSYNEQFF.

There are many counts of this clonotype. V and J are TRBV7-2 and TRBJ1-1; D is uncertain. The CDR3 sequence is 14 residues long. CDR1 SGHTA and CDR2 FQGNSA come from the germline V gene. Trimming stripped 5 bases from V and 1 base from J, with 11 bases between. CDR3: CASSPRAANTEAFF. CDR3 nucleotide sequence: TGTGCCAGCAGCCCACGGGCAGCGAACACTGAAGCTTTCTTT.

The V and J genes are TRBV6-2 or TRBV6-3 and TRBJ2-1; 8 positions match TRBD2. This CDR3 is built from 15 residues. The J segment lost 5 bases and the V segment lost 4 bases, leaving 7 bases of the junction unmatched. Germline assignment: CDR1 MNHEY and CDR2 SVGEGT. CDR3 nucleotides: TGTGCCAGCAGTTCAGTTAGCGGGACTCACAATGAGCAGTTCTTC. Residues: CASSSVSGTHNEQFF.

The rearrangement links TRBV6-5 to TRBJ1-1, with D tentatively TRBD1 (6 bases). The V gene lost 4 bases and the J gene lost 4 bases, with 13 bases spanning the gap. This CDR3 is 14 amino acids long. Germline CDR1 and CDR2: MNHEY and SVGAGI. CDR3 DNA sequence: TGTGCCAGCAGTTGGGGAAGGGGGAGCACTGAAGCTTTCTTT. It translates to CASSWGRGSTEAFF.

The rearrangement joins TRBV4-3 to TRBJ2-3; D ambiguous. Germline V lookup: CDR1 LGHNA, CDR2 YSLEER. Trimming took off 3 bases at V and 0 bases at J, with 13 bases between the two ends. The CDR3 covers 16 residues. This chain's CDR3 is CASSQALITSTDTQYF. The CDR3, as DNA: TGCGCCAGCAGCCAGGCCCTAATCACTAGCACAGATACGCAGTATTTT.

This clonotype has only a few counts. The chain links TRBV18 to TRBJ1-6; D is unresolved. The CDR3 consists of 16 residues. V lost 5 bases, J lost 0 bases, and 11 bases lay in between. Per the germline V gene, CDR1 is KGHSH and CDR2 is LQKENI. The CDR3 here is CASSVTGSSYNSPLHF. In nucleotides, the CDR3 is TGTGCCAGCTCAGTGACCGGGAGCTCCTATAATTCACCCCTCCACTTT.

Ten or more counts support this clonotype. V gene TRBV7-2 combines with J gene TRBJ2-7; 15 bases fit TRBD2. The CDR3 totals 16 residues. Germline loops: CDR1 SGHTA, CDR2 FQGNSA. Unmatched junction bases numbered 6, after V lost 4 bases and J lost 5 bases. The CDR3 loop reads CASSSGLAGGPDEQYF. CDR3 coding DNA: TGTGCCAGCAGCTCCGGACTAGCGGGAGGGCCGGACGAGCAGTACTTC.

The V call is TRBV20-1, the J call TRBJ2-2; D is ambiguous. V was trimmed by 3 bases and J by 1 base, leaving 9 bases between them. The germline V gene encodes CDR1 DFQATT and CDR2 SNEGSKA (reference sequence). This CDR3 comprises 14 residues. CDR3 in amino acids: CSARPPRNTGELFF. In DNA form, the CDR3 reads TGCAGTGCTAGGCCCCCAAGGAACACCGGGGAGCTGTTTTTT.

This clonotype was seen only once. The gene calls are TRBV20-1 and TRBJ2-3; 8 bases agree with TRBD2. V dropped 5 bases and J dropped 3; count of bases not matched to a gene: 7. This CDR3 spans 14 amino acids. The germline V gene has CDR1 DFQATT and CDR2 SNEGSKA (reference sequence). DNA for the CDR3: TGCAGTGCTTTAGGACTAGCTGCGACAGATACGCAGTATTTT. This gives the protein CSALGLAATDTQYF.

This chain links TRBV12-3 or TRBV12-4 with TRBJ2-4; D unresolved. The length of the CDR3 is 15 residues. V shed 3 bases and J shed 5 bases, with 14 bases lying between them. CDR3 region: CASSFHSPGQNIQYF. The CDR3 nucleotides are TGTGCCAGCAGTTTCCACTCCCCGGGTCAAAACATTCAGTACTTC.

Only a few counts were recorded for this clonotype. This chain uses TRBV7-8 with TRBJ2-7; D is unresolved. Trimming shortened V by 2 bases and J by 6 bases, and 5 bases separated the two germline ends. Germline loops: CDR1 SGHVS, CDR2 FQNEAQ. This CDR3 is 11 amino acids long. The CDR3 region has the DNA TGTGCCAGCAGCTTAAGCAGCGAGCAGTACTTC. Translation gives CASSLSSEQYF.

The chain employs TRBV2 and TRBJ2-5; 9 bases line up with TRBD1. The CDR3 contains 14 residues. Looked up from germline, CDR1 is SNHLY and CDR2 is FYNNEI. The V segment lost 4 bases and the J segment 5 bases; nucleotides outside the gene matches: 5. The CDR3 coding sequence is TGTGCCAGCAGTGCCACAGGGGGCGCGGAGACCCAGTACTTC. It codes for CASSATGGAETQYF.

The chain employs TRBV7-2 and TRBJ2-7; 8 nucleotides align to TRBD2. Germline V gene sequence: CDR1 SGHTA, CDR2 FQGNSA. CDR3 length: 14 amino acids. With 6 bases clipped from V and 0 bases from J, the junction kept 4 bases outside the gene matches. The CDR3 DNA is TGTGCCAGCAGTACTAGCGGATCCTCCTACGAGCAGTACTTC. This sequence encodes CASSTSGSSYEQYF.

The V call is TRBV7-9, the J call TRBJ2-1, with 8 nucleotides matching TRBD1. Germline-derived CDR1 and CDR2 are SEHNR and FQNEAQ (reference sequence). The CDR3 totals 14 residues. With 8 bases clipped from V and 3 bases from J, the junction kept 6 bases outside the gene matches. Written as DNA, the CDR3 is TGTGCCAGCGGGAAGGACAGGGACTACAATGAGCAGTTCTTC. Encoded protein: CASGKDRDYNEQFF.

The J gene is TRBJ2-7, the V gene TRBV5-1; 7 nucleotides match TRBD1. In germline, CDR1 is SGHRS, CDR2 YFSETQ. The CDR3 sequence is 14 residues long. Germline trimming cut 0 bases from V and 3 bases from J; bases unmatched to any gene: 3. CDR3 in DNA: TGCGCCAGCAGCTTGGTGGGACAGATCTACGAGCAGTACTTC. The encoded protein is CASSLVGQIYEQYF.

The chain couples TRBV2 to TRBJ2-3; TRBD2 matches 8 bases. The V and J ends lost 6 bases and 14 bases, in that order; junction bases with no gene match: 16. Germline lookup yields CDR1 SNHLY and CDR2 FYNNEI. CDR3 length equals 14 residues. In DNA form, the CDR3 reads TGTGCCAGCAGCCCAACGGATTTAGCGGGGACCGGGTATTTT. This encodes CASSPTDLAGTGYF.

The gene calls are TRBV7-2 and TRBJ2-6, with D perhaps matching TRBD1 or TRBD2 (5 bases each). V was cut by 5 bases and J by 2 bases, with 28 bases left in between. The germline V gene encodes CDR1 SGHTA and CDR2 FQGNSA. CDR3 length: 21 residues. The DNA of the CDR3 is TGTGCCAGCAGCCCGAGGTTCAACCCCCGCAACGGGGCCCCTGGGGCCAACGTCCTGACTTTC. Translation: CASSPRFNPRNGAPGANVLTF.

This clonotype was seen a handful of times. The chain combines TRBV6-2 or TRBV6-3 with TRBJ2-1; no reliable D call. Trimming took off 11 bases at V and 9 bases at J, with 20 bases between the two ends. The CDR3 loop spans 13 amino acids. Germline lookup yields CDR1 MNHEY and CDR2 SVGEGT. The CDR3 here is CACTPTQTGEQFF. The CDR3 bases are TGTGCCTGTACACCGACTCAGACGGGTGAGCAGTTCTTC.

The V gene is TRBV20-1, the J gene TRBJ2-7, with D possibly matching TRBD2 (7 bases). Germline V gives CDR1 DFQATT, CDR2 SNEGSKA (reference sequence). Trimming cost V 1 base and J 4 bases, with 14 bases left between them. The CDR3 totals 14 residues. The CDR3 sequence: CSARGGLGGYEQYF. The CDR3 DNA follows: TGCAGTGCTAGAGGTGGACTAGGGGGTTACGAGCAGTACTTC.

This clonotype has only a few counts. The J gene is TRBJ2-1, the V gene TRBV7-2; tentatively, D is TRBD1 (6 bases). The germline V gene encodes CDR1 SGHTA and CDR2 FQGNSA. The V gene lost 1 base and the J gene lost 2 bases, with 12 bases spanning the gap. This CDR3 has 16 amino acids. In DNA form, the CDR3 reads TGTGCCAGCAGCTTAGTCACAGGGAACCCCTACAATGAGCAGTTCTTC. Amino acid sequence: CASSLVTGNPYNEQFF.

This rearrangement joins TRBV7-2 to TRBJ2-1, with TRBD1 identical over 9 bases. The CDR3 consists of 15 residues. Germline values: CDR1 SGHTA, CDR2 FQGNSA. J gave up 4 bases and V 6 bases, and 7 bases lay outside the gene matches. For the CDR3, the DNA is TGTGCCAGCAGATTCGACAGGGGGTTGTACAATGAGCAGTTCTTC. This codes for CASRFDRGLYNEQFF. The entire variable domain, with the rest obtained from reference TRBV7-2 and TRBJ2-1, is as follows: GAGVSQSPSNKVTEKGKDVELRCDPISGHTALYWYRQSLGQGLEFLIYFQGNSAPDKSGLPSDRFSAERTGGSVSTLTIQRTQQEDSAVYLCASRFDRGLYNEQFFGPGTRLTVL.

The chain combines TRBV4-1 with TRBJ2-1; D ambiguous. CDR1 and CDR2 (germline): MGHRA, YSYEKL. The germline V and J ends were trimmed by 1 base and 8 bases, with 6 bases remaining between them. The CDR3 is made up of 12 amino acids. The CDR3 reads CASSQAIDEQFF. The CDR3 coding sequence is TGCGCCAGCAGCCAAGCGATTGATGAGCAGTTCTTC.

The genes are TRBV9 and TRBJ2-1, with TRBD2 identical over 12 bases. CDR3 length: 15 residues. Germline V gene sequence: CDR1 SGDLS, CDR2 YYNGEE. The junction had 4 bases not matched to a gene; V was cut back by 0 bases and J by 9 bases. CDR3 nucleotide sequence: TGTGCCAGCAGCGTAGGAGCGACTAGCGGGAGTGAGCAGTTCTTC. It specifies CASSVGATSGSEQFF.

This clonotype was observed a few times. V is TRBV7-2 and J is TRBJ1-2; no clear D. Per germline, CDR1 SGHTA and CDR2 FQGNSA. The CDR3 runs 14 residues. V was trimmed by 0 bases and J by 5 bases, leaving 10 bases between them. The CDR3, as DNA: TGTGCCAGCAGCTTAGCCGACGGTTTTTATGGCTACACCTTC. Its protein product is CASSLADGFYGYTF.

This clonotype has more than one count but fewer than ten. The chain employs TRBV7-2 and TRBJ1-5; maybe TRBD1 (6 bases). Trimming took 5 bases from V and 1 from J, leaving 18 bases between them. The CDR3 runs 17 residues. The germline V gene has CDR1 SGHTA and CDR2 FQGNSA. CDR3 nucleotide sequence: TGTGCCAGCAGCCGGGGGTCGGGGGGCGGAAGCAATCAGCCCCAGCATTTT. The encoded protein is CASSRGSGGGSNQPQHF.

CDR3 sequence (DNA): TGTGCCAGCAGCCAGTGGGAGGGCCCTGGAAATGAGCAGTTCTTC. This gives the protein CASSQWEGPGNEQFF. The chain links TRBV3-1 to TRBJ2-1; the match to TRBD2 covers 7 bases. With V trimmed by 3 bases and J by 7 bases, 9 bases remained unmatched. From germline, CDR1 is LGHDT and CDR2 YNNKEL (reference sequence). The CDR3 extends over 15 amino acids.